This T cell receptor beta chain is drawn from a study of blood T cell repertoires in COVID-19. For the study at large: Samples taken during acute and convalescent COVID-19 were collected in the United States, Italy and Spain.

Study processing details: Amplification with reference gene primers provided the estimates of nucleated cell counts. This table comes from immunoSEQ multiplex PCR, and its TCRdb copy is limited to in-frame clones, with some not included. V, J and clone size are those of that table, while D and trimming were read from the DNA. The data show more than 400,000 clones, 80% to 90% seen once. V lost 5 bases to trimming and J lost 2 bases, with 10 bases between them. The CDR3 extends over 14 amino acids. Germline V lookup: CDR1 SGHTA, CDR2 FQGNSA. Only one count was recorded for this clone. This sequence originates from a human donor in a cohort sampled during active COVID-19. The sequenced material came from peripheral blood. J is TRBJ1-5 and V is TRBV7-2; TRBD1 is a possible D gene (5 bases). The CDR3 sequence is CASSVGRGNQPQHF. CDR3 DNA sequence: TGTGCCAGCAGCGTGGGCAGGGGCAATCAGCCCCAGCATTTT.